What follows are 32 T cell receptor beta chains derived from one specimen sequenced in a study of patients and donors after allogeneic stem cell transplantation. TCRdb called the RT-PCR reads again in MiXCR, with one record for every CDR3 protein. The sample records some 960,000 distinct CDR3 sequences, approximately 19% being singletons. Material: blood, either unsorted or a sorted T cell fraction (not recorded which). The receptor set was obtained from a human donor who was either an allogeneic HSCT recipient or a stem cell or donor lymphocyte infusion donor (not recorded which). It is not recorded whose cells these are; they may come from a transplant donor.

The chain recombines TRBV28 with TRBJ2-2; perhaps TRBD1 as D (6 bases). Trimming pared 4 bases from V and 1 base from J, leaving 16 bases between. Germline CDR1 reads MDHEN; CDR2 reads SYDVKM. The CDR3 is 17 residues long. In DNA, the CDR3 is TGTGCCAGCAGTTCCGACAGGACCCGATGGAACACCGGGGAGCTGTTTTTT. Residues: CASSSDRTRWNTGELFF. Full variable domain (remainder filled in from reference TRBV28 and TRBJ2-2): DVKVTQSSRYLVKRTGEKVFLECVQDMDHENMFWYRQDPGLGLRLIYFSYDVKMKEKGDIPEGYSVSREKKERFSLILESASTNQTSMYLCASSSDRTRWNTGELFFGEGSRLTVL.

The chain uses TRBV12-3 or TRBV12-4 and TRBJ2-3, with D perhaps given as TRBD1 or TRBD2 (5 bases each). This CDR3 comprises 14 residues. V lost 6 bases and J 2 bases, leaving 12 bases between the germline ends. The DNA for the CDR3 is TGTGCCAGCAGAATCTGGGACCACACAGATACGCAGTATTTT. Protein product: CASRIWDHTDTQYF.

This clonotype was seen only a few times. The rearrangement joins TRBV10-3 to TRBJ1-3; D gene uncertain. V was trimmed by 8 bases and J by 4 bases, leaving 15 bases between them. This CDR3 is built from 14 residues. In germline, CDR1 is ENHRY, CDR2 SYGVKD. The CDR3 sequence is CAISAQGSGNTIYF. As DNA, the CDR3 is TGTGCCATCTCGGCCCAAGGGTCCGGAAACACCATATATTTT.

In this sample, this clonotype turned up a few times. The rearrangement links TRBV9 to TRBJ2-5, with 8 nucleotides matching TRBD2. Germline assignment: CDR1 SGDLS and CDR2 YYNGEE. V dropped 2 bases and J dropped 1; count of bases not matched to a gene: 7. The CDR3 has 16 residues. CDR3 residues: CASSVGIAGIQETQYF. DNA for the CDR3: TGTGCCAGCAGCGTTGGAATAGCGGGGATCCAAGAGACCCAGTACTTC.

This clonotype was observed a few times. The chain couples TRBV4-3 to TRBJ2-6; 8 bases align to TRBD1. CDR1 and CDR2 (germline): LGHNA, YSLEER. The CDR3 length is 20 residues. Germline trimming cut 1 base from V and 0 bases from J; bases unmatched to any gene: 11. CDR3 in amino acids: CASSQGSRGPELSGANVLTF. The CDR3 nucleotides read TGCGCCAGCAGCCAAGGGTCCAGGGGGCCGGAACTCTCTGGGGCCAACGTCCTGACTTTC.

CDR3 loop: CSARTGSSHEQYF. The CDR3 DNA is TGCAGCGCAAGGACAGGGAGTAGCCACGAGCAGTACTTC. The chain couples TRBV29-1 to TRBJ2-7; 8 nucleotides align to TRBD1. V lost 7 bases to trimming and J lost 5 bases; unmatched junction nucleotides: 10. Germline assignment: CDR1 SQVTM and CDR2 ANQGSEA. The CDR3 extends over 13 amino acids.

This chain connects TRBV20-1 to TRBJ1-1; 12 nucleotides align to TRBD1. The J segment lost 4 bases and the V segment lost 6 bases, leaving 6 bases of the junction unmatched. This CDR3 comprises 14 residues. Germline V lookup: CDR1 DFQATT, CDR2 SNEGSKA (reference sequence). The CDR3 DNA is TGCAGTGCGAGGGACAGGGGGCAGGCCACTGAAGCTTTCTTT. Amino acids: CSARDRGQATEAFF.

This chain links TRBV6-2 or TRBV6-3 with TRBJ2-2, with D perhaps matching TRBD2 (7 bases). The V gene lost 0 bases and the J gene lost 0 bases, with 14 bases spanning the gap. This CDR3 is 18 amino acids long. Germline-derived CDR1 and CDR2 are MNHEY and SVGEGT. CDR3 DNA: TGTGCCAGCAGTTACTCCTCCCCGGGGGGCCCGAACACCGGGGAGCTGTTTTTT. This translates into CASSYSSPGGPNTGELFF.

The chain couples TRBV12-3 or TRBV12-4 to TRBJ2-7; D may correspond to TRBD1 or TRBD2 (6 bases each). Trimming left V 6 bases short and J 3 bases short, with 21 bases between. This CDR3 spans 16 amino acids. CDR3 in DNA: TGTGCCAGCAGGCGAGGGGGGCCCCAATATCTCTACGAGCAGTACTTC. Translation gives CASRRGGPQYLYEQYF.

This clonotype appeared a few times. The rearrangement joins TRBV6-5 to TRBJ1-1; tentatively, D is TRBD1 (5 bases). CDR1 MNHEY and CDR2 SVGAGI come from the germline V gene. The V and J ends lost 1 base and 1 base respectively, with 10 bases between them. The CDR3 loop spans 15 amino acids. The CDR3 sequence is CASSYLGRENTEAFF. The CDR3 coding sequence is TGTGCCAGCAGTTACTTAGGCAGGGAGAACACTGAAGCTTTCTTT.

The CDR3 spells CASSYLASPNTGELFF. The CDR3, as DNA: TGTGCCAGCAGTTACTTGGCTAGCCCCAACACCGGGGAGCTGTTTTTT. The rearrangement joins TRBV6-5 to TRBJ2-2; D possibly corresponds to TRBD2 (5 bases). The germline V and J ends were trimmed by 1 base and 2 bases, with 11 bases remaining between them. This CDR3 comprises 16 residues. Germline V lookup: CDR1 MNHEY, CDR2 SVGAGI.

V usage is TRBV6-2 or TRBV6-3 and J usage is TRBJ2-7; TRBD1 is a possible D gene (5 bases). CDR1 is MNHEY, CDR2 SVGEGT, per germline. V was pared by 6 bases and J by 4 bases, with 22 bases between. The CDR3 contains 16 residues. CDR3 in amino acids: CASRTPPRQKPYEQYF. The CDR3 coding sequence is TGTGCCAGCAGAACACCTCCCCGACAGAAACCATACGAGCAGTACTTC.

This clonotype was detected a few times. The rearrangement joins TRBV6-1 to TRBJ2-1; 13 nucleotides match TRBD2. Germline V gene lookup returns CDR1 MNHNS and CDR2 SASEGT. Germline trimming cut 6 bases from V and 8 bases from J; bases unmatched to any gene: 13. The CDR3 covers 17 residues. The CDR3 DNA reads as TGTGCCAGCAGACCCTCCGGACTAGCGGGGGCCCAGGATGAGCAGTTCTTC. Its protein product is CASRPSGLAGAQDEQFF.

The rearrangement links TRBV7-9 to TRBJ1-1; D is undetermined. Germline V gives CDR1 SEHNR, CDR2 FQNEAQ (reference sequence). The ends were cut back, 3 bases at V and 1 base at J, with 9 bases in the middle. The CDR3 totals 14 residues. For the CDR3, the DNA is TGTGCCAGCAGCTTTCGGGAGTGGAACACTGAAGCTTTCTTT. This gives the protein CASSFREWNTEAFF. The complete variable domain, with remaining parts taken from reference TRBV7-9 and TRBJ1-1, reads DTGVSQNPRHKITKRGQNVTFRCDPISEHNRLYWYRQTLGQGPEFLTYFQNEAQLEKSRLLSDRFSAERPKGSFSTLEIQRTEQGDSAMYLCASSFREWNTEAFFGQGTRLTVV.

This clonotype occurred a few times. The genes are TRBV4-3 and TRBJ2-5; D gene uncertain. This CDR3 is built from 14 residues. Germline assignment: CDR1 LGHNA and CDR2 YSLEER. Between the trimmed V and J ends, which lost 5 bases and 1 base, there was a span of 11 bases. This CDR3 reads CASSFGRPQETQYF. CDR3 bases: TGCGCCAGCAGCTTTGGACGCCCCCAAGAGACCCAGTACTTC.

The chain is built from TRBV15 and TRBJ2-1, with 13 positions matching TRBD2. Germline V CDR1 and CDR2: LNHNV, YYDKDF (reference sequence). V lost 1 base, J lost 10 bases, and 4 bases stayed unmatched. This CDR3 spans 15 amino acids. The chain's CDR3 is CATSRGLAGGWEQFF. The CDR3 nucleotides read TGTGCCACCAGCAGAGGACTAGCGGGGGGTTGGGAGCAGTTCTTC.

The chain uses TRBV7-2 and TRBJ2-1, with 9 bases lining up with TRBD2. This CDR3 contains 17 residues. Germline CDR1 and CDR2: SGHTA and FQGNSA. J gave up 4 bases and V 4 bases, and 11 bases lay outside the gene matches. The CDR3: CASSYLPLAGGYNEQFF. The CDR3 region has the DNA TGTGCCAGCAGCTACCTCCCCTTGGCGGGGGGGTACAATGAGCAGTTCTTC. Variable domain in full (rest from reference TRBV7-2 and TRBJ2-1): GAGVSQSPSNKVTEKGKDVELRCDPISGHTALYWYRQSLGQGLEFLIYFQGNSAPDKSGLPSDRFSAERTGGSVSTLTIQRTQQEDSAVYLCASSYLPLAGGYNEQFFGPGTRLTVL.

Only a few counts were recorded for this clonotype. The gene calls are TRBV12-3 or TRBV12-4 and TRBJ2-7; D is unresolved. This CDR3 contains 13 residues. V dropped 5 bases and J dropped 2 bases, with 10 bases sitting between them. The CDR3 loop is CASSDDRPYEQYF. CDR3 DNA: TGTGCCAGCAGTGACGATCGCCCCTACGAGCAGTACTTC.

The CDR3 is CASSFDGRETDTQYF. Here the CDR3 DNA reads TGTGCCAGCAGTTTTGATGGTAGGGAGACAGATACGCAGTATTTT. The chain recombines TRBV12-3 or TRBV12-4 with TRBJ2-3; perhaps TRBD2 as D (5 bases). Trimming stripped 3 bases from V and 3 bases from J, with 13 bases between. The CDR3 has 15 amino acids.

J is TRBJ1-1 and V is TRBV18; no clear D. V lost 3 bases and J 2 bases, leaving 7 bases between the germline ends. CDR1 is KGHSH and CDR2 is LQKENI in the germline V gene. This CDR3 is built from 13 residues. CDR3 region: CASSPKTNTEAFF. Here the CDR3 DNA reads TGTGCCAGCTCACCTAAGACTAACACTGAAGCTTTCTTT.

This clonotype was detected only a few times. The gene calls are TRBV2 and TRBJ1-1; no reliable D call. This CDR3 region has 13 residues. Germline CDR1 is SNHLY and CDR2 is FYNNEI. The ends were cut back, 8 bases at V and 2 bases at J, with 12 bases in the middle. The CDR3 DNA is TGTGCCAGCCGAGTCGGGGTCAACACTGAAGCTTTCTTT. Its protein is CASRVGVNTEAFF.

This clonotype showed up just a few times. The V gene is TRBV29-1, the J gene TRBJ2-7; no clear D gene. The length of the CDR3 is 12 residues. V was shortened by 1 base and J by 0 bases, with 4 bases between the two germline ends. Germline CDR1 reads SQVTM; CDR2 reads ANQGSEA. The CDR3 is CSVEGASYEQYF. CDR3 sequence (DNA): TGCAGCGTTGAAGGGGCCTCCTACGAGCAGTACTTC.

This clonotype was counted between two and nine times. The chain links TRBV2 to TRBJ2-2, with 12 bases that match TRBD2. The V segment lost 5 bases and the J segment 5 bases; nucleotides outside the gene matches: 9. The length of the CDR3 is 17 residues. Looked up from germline, CDR1 is SNHLY and CDR2 is FYNNEI. The CDR3 DNA is TGTGCCAGCAGTTCGACTAGCGGGAGAATTAGGACCGGGGAGCTGTTTTTT. This sequence encodes CASSSTSGRIRTGELFF.

This clonotype showed up just a few times. V gene TRBV5-1 combines with J gene TRBJ1-1; TRBD1 matches 7 bases. The CDR3 consists of 14 residues. CDR1 and CDR2 (germline): SGHRS, YFSETQ. J gave up 6 bases and V 5 bases, and 10 bases lay outside the gene matches. CDR3 sequence reads: CASRKEGAVPEAFF. In DNA form, the CDR3 reads TGCGCCAGCAGAAAGGAGGGGGCTGTCCCTGAAGCTTTCTTT.

The gene calls are TRBV3-1 and TRBJ2-2; 8 bases are shared with TRBD2. The CDR3 loop spans 14 amino acids. V shed 6 bases and J 7 bases; nucleotides not matched to a gene: 7. Germline values: CDR1 LGHDT, CDR2 YNNKEL (reference sequence). CDR3 loop: CASRNGLAVGELFF. The CDR3 DNA reads TGTGCCAGCAGGAATGGACTAGCCGTCGGGGAGCTGTTTTTT.

This clonotype was detected only a few times. V and J are TRBV6-5 and TRBJ1-2, with D unclear. Per the germline V gene, CDR1 is MNHEY and CDR2 is SVGAGI. The germline V and J ends were trimmed by 7 bases and 7 bases, with 13 bases remaining between them. This CDR3 is built from 12 residues. CDR3 in DNA: TGTGCCAGCAAAGAAGACCGGGGTGGCTACACCTTC. Encoded protein: CASKEDRGGYTF.

The chain couples TRBV10-3 to TRBJ1-1; D not resolved. CDR1 is ENHRY, CDR2 SYGVKD, per germline. The CDR3 is made up of 12 amino acids. V lost 6 bases and J 1 base, leaving 6 bases between the germline ends. The CDR3 DNA sequence: TGTGCCATCAGGACAACGAACACTGAAGCTTTCTTT. Residues: CAIRTTNTEAFF.

The rearrangement uses TRBV11-2 and TRBJ1-2, with D uncertain. From germline, CDR1 is SGHAT and CDR2 FQNNGV. Trimming pared 5 bases from V and 8 bases from J, leaving 12 bases between. The CDR3 consists of 12 residues. Here the CDR3 reads CASSPGLWGYTF. Here the CDR3 DNA reads TGTGCCAGCAGCCCGGGGTTGTGGGGCTACACCTTC.

V is TRBV12-3 or TRBV12-4 and J is TRBJ2-1, with 11 bases that match TRBD2. The CDR3 runs 16 residues. V trimming: 3 bases; J trimming: 8 bases; junction bases outside the gene matches: 9. CDR3 nucleotides: TGTGCCAGCAGTTTCGAAAATCTAGCGGGGGGCTATGAGCAGTTCTTC. Its protein product is CASSFENLAGGYEQFF.

This clonotype has only a few counts. The J gene is TRBJ2-6, the V gene TRBV28; D may be TRBD1 (5 bases). This CDR3 contains 16 residues. Germline V gene lookup returns CDR1 MDHEN and CDR2 SYDVKM. Trimming removed 2 bases at V and 4 bases at J, with 12 bases between. CDR3 nucleotides: TGTGCCAGCAGTTTAAGGGGTTTGATAGGGGCCAACGTCCTGACTTTC. Translating it yields CASSLRGLIGANVLTF.

This clonotype was counted between two and nine times. The chain is built from TRBV7-9 and TRBJ2-1; D is uncertain. Deletions cut 7 bases from V and 7 bases from J, with 11 bases between. Germline V gene lookup returns CDR1 SEHNR and CDR2 FQNEAQ (reference sequence). This CDR3 has 12 residues. The CDR3 nucleotides read TGTGCCAGCACCCCTACCGGGAATGAGCAGTTCTTC. Amino acid sequence: CASTPTGNEQFF.

This clonotype appeared a few times. The V gene is TRBV2, the J gene TRBJ2-2; D is unclear. The CDR3 has 12 residues. Per germline, CDR1 SNHLY and CDR2 FYNNEI. Deletions cut 6 bases from V and 3 bases from J, with 5 bases between. The CDR3 is CASRAYTGELFF. The DNA of the CDR3 is TGTGCCAGCAGGGCCTACACCGGGGAGCTGTTTTTT.